The sequence of this T cell receptor (beta chain) was determined in a study of shared clonotypes between healthy human individuals. Across the study: Per donor, CD8 memory used one plate, CD8 naive used two, CD4 memory used three and CD4 naive used three.

On this clone: As yet, its antigen is unknown.

Per the germline V gene, CDR1 is LGHNA and CDR2 is YSLEER. The CDR3 covers 15 residues. The V end lost 4 bases, the J end lost 1 base, and 13 bases lay between the germline ends. Clones were sequenced by immunoSEQ multiplex PCR, and TCRdb holds only the in-frame ones, with some missing. The sample has over a million clones; around 82% are singletons. Study results and limitations: What rarefaction showed was incomplete sorted-subset sequencing despite large depth. Naive CD4 clonotype sharing across a few donors was roughly 5%.

Sequenced: memory CD4+ T cells from PBMCs. Subset given: CD45RA-negative fraction. The receptor was derived from a young man in good health. Some clones in this sample may be carry-over from other donors' samples. The chain has TRBV4-3 and TRBJ2-5; D gene ambiguous. The CDR3 DNA follows: TGCGCCAGCAGCCGAATACACGGCATCCAAGAGACCCAGTACTTC. Translated: CASSRIHGIQETQYF.